This T cell receptor beta chain was retrieved from a study of T-cell reconstitution after alpha-beta-depleted transplantation in children. V lost 4 bases and J lost 0, with 11 bases in between. This CDR3 region has 15 residues. From germline, CDR1 is MDHEN and CDR2 SYDVKM. Library preparation (for TCRbeta) was performed with unique molecular identifiers. One entry per CDR3 protein results from TCRdb running MiXCR on the PCR reads. The profile shows about a million distinct CDR3 sequences, around 30% of them singletons. This clonotype has just a few counts. The sample consisted of PBMCs, mostly from graft donor cells, taken 360 days after TCRalphabeta/CD19-depleted stem cell transplant. The chain joins TRBV28 to TRBJ2-3, with D tentatively TRBD1 (6 bases). This receptor was taken from a boy under two years old who had a stem cell transplant for SCID, so the T cells may come from the graft donor. Here the CDR3 DNA reads TGTGCCAGCAGTTGGAACAGGGCTAGCACAGATACGCAGTATTTT. As protein: CASSWNRASTDTQYF.